The 4 T cell receptor beta chains given below trace back to one sample, sequenced in a study of blood T cell repertoires in COVID-19. TCRdb's table, derived via immunoSEQ multiplex PCR, lists solely in-frame clones and lacks some. This sample carries approximately 100,000 clones, roughly 89% of them seen once, and the ten largest clones take around 5%. Sequencing was done on a sample of peripheral blood. Source of these receptors: a woman aged 80 or over with active COVID-19.

The chain links TRBV18 to TRBJ2-1; TRBD2 agrees at 7 bases. CDR3 length equals 16 residues. From germline, CDR1 is KGHSH and CDR2 LQKENI. The V and J ends lost 3 bases and 10 bases, in that order; junction bases with no gene match: 15. The CDR3 sequence is CASSPGFWTSGLEQFF. DNA of the CDR3: TGTGCCAGCTCACCTGGTTTCTGGACTAGTGGGTTGGAGCAGTTCTTC.

This clone was seen a single time. The rearrangement uses TRBV9 and TRBJ2-1; weak D call: TRBD2 (6 bases). From germline, CDR1 is SGDLS and CDR2 YYNGEE. The CDR3 has 14 amino acids. Between the trimmed V and J ends, which lost 4 bases and 3 bases, there was a span of 11 bases. CDR3 sequence: CASSPLAVYNEQFF. The CDR3 DNA reads TGTGCCAGCAGCCCCTTAGCGGTCTACAATGAGCAGTTCTTC.

The rearrangement uses TRBV4-3 and TRBJ2-4, with 9 bases aligning to TRBD2. J lost 2 bases, V lost 0 bases, and 11 bases had no gene match. Per the germline V gene, CDR1 is LGHNA and CDR2 is YSLEER. The length of the CDR3 is 19 residues. The CDR3 nucleotides read TGCGCCAGCAGCCAAGATCTGGGTAGCGGGAGTATCTCCAAAAACATTCAGTACTTC. Translation: CASSQDLGSGSISKNIQYF.

This clone was picked up a small number of times. This chain links TRBV5-4 with TRBJ2-5; no firm D call. Trimming removed 0 bases at V and 1 base at J, with 10 bases between. The CDR3 sequence is 15 residues long. Germline lookup yields CDR1 SGHNT and CDR2 YYREEE (reference sequence). CDR3 region: CASSLGTILQETQYF. CDR3 nucleotide sequence: TGTGCCAGCAGCTTGGGCACTATACTCCAAGAGACCCAGTACTTC.